This T cell receptor beta chain came from a study of blood T cell repertoires in COVID-19. Overall study: The cDNA or gDNA used as material had been derived from T cells, B-cell-depleted T cells, or PBMCs.

This table comes from immunoSEQ multiplex PCR, and its TCRdb copy is limited to in-frame clones, with some not included. Seen here are around 78,000 clones, over 75% observed once, and the top ten hold over 9.5%. Germline V gives CDR1 KGHSH, CDR2 LQKENI. V dropped 3 bases and J dropped 4 bases, with 15 bases sitting between them. The CDR3 sequence is 15 residues long. Sequences were obtained from peripheral blood. This TCR came from a human donor in a cohort sampled during active COVID-19. The chain is built from TRBV18 and TRBJ1-1; D not resolved. The CDR3 DNA reads as TGTGCCAGCTCACCCGCGGGTAGGGCGCGCACTGAAGCTTTCTTT. This translates into CASSPAGRARTEAFF.